The present T cell receptor (beta chain) was sequenced within a study of T-cell reconstitution after alpha-beta-depleted transplantation in children. Study-level findings and limits: Most T-cell counts and diversity one year after the transplant came from T cells that were newly produced. Several hundred graft clones that had expanded were reportedly the source of alpha-beta T cells about two months after transplant.

It was with unique molecular identifiers that the TCRbeta library was prepared. One entry per CDR3 protein results from TCRdb running MiXCR on the PCR reads. The data show nearly 200,000 distinct CDR3 sequences, 5.5% to 7% seen once. At least ten counts were recorded for this clonotype. What it recognizes is unknown. The CDR3 sequence is 14 residues long. Trimming took 3 bases from V and 5 from J, leaving 10 bases between them. The chain combines TRBV12-3 or TRBV12-4 with TRBJ2-2, with D possibly being TRBD1 (5 bases). Sequencing was performed on PBMCs, taken before TCRalphabeta/CD19-depleted stem cell transplant. This clonotype was obtained from a girl less than two years old with combined immunodeficiency, due to receive a stem cell transplant. The DNA for the CDR3 is TGTGCCAGCAGTTTGCCAGGGCGGACCGGGGAGCTGTTTTTT. It is translated as CASSLPGRTGELFF.